The sequence of this T cell receptor beta chain was determined in a study of cytomegalovirus exposure and HLA in healthy donors. Study-level information: A subsequent analysis reported that the 120 or so validation repertoires were produced on the same platform that had also been used for the approximately 700 first-cohort repertoires.

Study-wide results and caveats: Cytomegalovirus association was listed for approximately 150 TCR beta chains. Some public TCRs appeared in many individuals, while most sequences were rare.

Repertoires were generated with immunoSEQ multiplex PCR, while TCRdb's copy carries only in-frame clones and drops some. The table records roughly 250,000 clones, approximately 87% of them present only once. In its sample, this clone was seen once. No antigen is known for it. Looked up from germline, CDR1 is SNHLY and CDR2 is FYNNEI. The CDR3 consists of 14 residues. After removal of 6 bases from V and 4 bases from J, the junction contained 8 bases not matched to a gene. This receptor was taken from a man aged 18 to 30 in good health and CMV-seronegative. The chain has TRBV2 and TRBJ1-2; TRBD1 matches at 7 bases. Material for sequencing was PBMCs. The CDR3 DNA reads as TGTGCCAGCAGACGACAGGGTGTTCCCTATGGCTACACCTTC. It is translated as CASRRQGVPYGYTF.